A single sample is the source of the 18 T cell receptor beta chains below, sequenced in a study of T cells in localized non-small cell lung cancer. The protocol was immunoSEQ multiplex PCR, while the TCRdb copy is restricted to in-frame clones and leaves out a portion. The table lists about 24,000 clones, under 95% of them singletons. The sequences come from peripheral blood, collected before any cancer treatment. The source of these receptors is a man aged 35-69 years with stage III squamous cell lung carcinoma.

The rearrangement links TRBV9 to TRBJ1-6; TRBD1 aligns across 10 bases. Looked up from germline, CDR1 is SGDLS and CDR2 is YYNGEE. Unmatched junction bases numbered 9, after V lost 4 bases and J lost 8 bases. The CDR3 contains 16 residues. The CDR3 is CASSPQPGQGYSPLHF. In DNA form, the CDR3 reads TGTGCCAGCAGCCCTCAACCGGGACAGGGGTATTCACCCCTCCACTTT.

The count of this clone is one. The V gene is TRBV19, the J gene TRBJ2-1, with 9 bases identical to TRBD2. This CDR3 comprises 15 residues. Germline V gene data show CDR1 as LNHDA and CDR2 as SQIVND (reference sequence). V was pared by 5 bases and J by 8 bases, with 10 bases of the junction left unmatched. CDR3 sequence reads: CASSLGLALGDEQFF. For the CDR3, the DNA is TGTGCCAGTAGTTTGGGACTAGCCCTTGGCGATGAGCAGTTCTTC.

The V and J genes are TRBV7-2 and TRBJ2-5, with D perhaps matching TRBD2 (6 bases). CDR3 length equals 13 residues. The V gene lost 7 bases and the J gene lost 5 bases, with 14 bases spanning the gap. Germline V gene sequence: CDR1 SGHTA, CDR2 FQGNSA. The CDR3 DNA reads TGTGCCAGCATCCGAGGGGCGGGGGAGACCCAGTACTTC. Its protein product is CASIRGAGETQYF.

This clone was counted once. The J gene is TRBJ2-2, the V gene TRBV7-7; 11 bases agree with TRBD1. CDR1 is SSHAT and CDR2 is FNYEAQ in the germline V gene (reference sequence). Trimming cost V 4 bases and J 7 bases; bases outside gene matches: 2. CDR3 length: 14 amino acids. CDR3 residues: CASSSGQGDGELFF. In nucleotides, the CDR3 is TGTGCCAGCAGCTCGGGACAGGGGGACGGGGAGCTGTTTTTT.

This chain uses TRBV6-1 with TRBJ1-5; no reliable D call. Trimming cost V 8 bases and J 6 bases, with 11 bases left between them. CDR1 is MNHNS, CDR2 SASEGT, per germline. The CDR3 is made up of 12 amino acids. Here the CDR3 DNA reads TGTGCCAGCTCTGGAGGAGGTCAGCCCCAGCATTTT. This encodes CASSGGGQPQHF.

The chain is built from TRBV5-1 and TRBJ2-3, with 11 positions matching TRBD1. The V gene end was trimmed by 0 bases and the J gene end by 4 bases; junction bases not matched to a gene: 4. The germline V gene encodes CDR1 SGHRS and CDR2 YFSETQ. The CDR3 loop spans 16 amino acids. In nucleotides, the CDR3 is TGCGCCAGCAGCTTGGCGAGGACAGGGGGCGCAGATACGCAGTATTTT. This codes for CASSLARTGGADTQYF.

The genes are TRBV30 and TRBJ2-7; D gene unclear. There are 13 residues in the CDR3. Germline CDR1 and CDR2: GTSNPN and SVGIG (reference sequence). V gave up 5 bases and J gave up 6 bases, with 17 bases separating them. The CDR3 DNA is TGTGCCTGGGCCCGGGCCGAGGTTTCCGAGCAGTACTTC. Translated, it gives CAWARAEVSEQYF.

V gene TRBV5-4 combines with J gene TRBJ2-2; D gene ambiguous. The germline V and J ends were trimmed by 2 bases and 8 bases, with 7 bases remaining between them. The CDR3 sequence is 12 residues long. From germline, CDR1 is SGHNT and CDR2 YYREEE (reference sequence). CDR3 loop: CASSFSKGELFF. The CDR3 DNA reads TGTGCCAGCAGCTTCTCTAAAGGGGAGCTGTTTTTT.

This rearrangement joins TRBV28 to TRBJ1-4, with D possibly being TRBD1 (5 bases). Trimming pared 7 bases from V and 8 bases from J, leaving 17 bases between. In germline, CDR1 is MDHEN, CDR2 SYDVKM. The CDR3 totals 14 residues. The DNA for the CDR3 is TGTGCCAGCATCCAACCGGGCGGGGCGGAAAAACTGTTTTTT. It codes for CASIQPGGAEKLFF.

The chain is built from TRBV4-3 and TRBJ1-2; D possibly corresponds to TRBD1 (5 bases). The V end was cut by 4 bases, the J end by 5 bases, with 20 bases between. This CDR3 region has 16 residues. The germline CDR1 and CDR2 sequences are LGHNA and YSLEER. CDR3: CASSRDTGTGGYGYTF. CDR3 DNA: TGCGCCAGCAGCCGAGACACCGGGACCGGGGGATATGGCTACACCTTC.

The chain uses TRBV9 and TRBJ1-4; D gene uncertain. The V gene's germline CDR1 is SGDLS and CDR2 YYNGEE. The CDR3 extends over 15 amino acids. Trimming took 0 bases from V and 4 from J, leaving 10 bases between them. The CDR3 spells CASSVGTAVNEKLFF. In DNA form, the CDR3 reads TGTGCCAGCAGCGTAGGGACGGCAGTTAATGAAAAACTGTTTTTT.

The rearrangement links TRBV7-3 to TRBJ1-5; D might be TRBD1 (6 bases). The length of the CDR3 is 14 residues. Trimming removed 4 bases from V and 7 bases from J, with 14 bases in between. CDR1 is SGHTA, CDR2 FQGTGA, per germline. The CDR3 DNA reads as TGTGCCAGCAGCTCGGACAGTGTCGAGCAGCCCCAGCATTTT. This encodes CASSSDSVEQPQHF.

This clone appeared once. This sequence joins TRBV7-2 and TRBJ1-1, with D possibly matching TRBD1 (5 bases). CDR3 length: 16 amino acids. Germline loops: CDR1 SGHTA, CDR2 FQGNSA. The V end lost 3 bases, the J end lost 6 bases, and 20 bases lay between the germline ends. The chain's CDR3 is CASSFLRGQGVAEAFF. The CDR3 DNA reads TGTGCCAGCAGCTTCTTAAGGGGCCAAGGGGTCGCTGAAGCTTTCTTT.

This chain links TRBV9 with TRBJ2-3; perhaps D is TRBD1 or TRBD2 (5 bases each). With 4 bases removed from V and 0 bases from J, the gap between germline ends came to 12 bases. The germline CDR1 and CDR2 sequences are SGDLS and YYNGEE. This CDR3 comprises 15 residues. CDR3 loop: CASSPGTGSTDTQYF. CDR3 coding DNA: TGTGCCAGCAGCCCCGGGACGGGGAGCACAGATACGCAGTATTTT.

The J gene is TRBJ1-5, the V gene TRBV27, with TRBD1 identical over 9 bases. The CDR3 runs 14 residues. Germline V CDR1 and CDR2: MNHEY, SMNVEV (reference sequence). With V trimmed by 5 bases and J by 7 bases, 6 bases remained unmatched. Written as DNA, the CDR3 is TGTGCCAGCAGTGCTAACAGGGGGCAGCAGCCCCAGCATTTT. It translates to CASSANRGQQPQHF.

The CDR3 protein is CASSEAGAGRDQPQHF. The CDR3 bases are TGTGCCAGCAGTGAGGCTGGTGCAGGGAGGGATCAGCCCCAGCATTTT. The genes are TRBV2 and TRBJ1-5; maybe TRBD1 (5 bases). Germline V gene lookup returns CDR1 SNHLY and CDR2 FYNNEI. V lost 3 bases to trimming and J lost 5 bases, with 17 bases between them. The CDR3 has 16 amino acids. Complete variable domain (other parts from reference TRBV2 and TRBJ1-5): EPEVTQTPSHQVTQMGQEVILRCVPISNHLYFYWYRQILGQKVEFLVSFYNNEISEKSEIFDDQFSVERPDGSNFTLKIRSTKLEDSAMYFCASSEAGAGRDQPQHFGDGTRLSIL.

The CDR3, as DNA: TGTGCCAGCAGCAAAGATGACGAGAGCACAGATACGCAGTATTTT. It is translated as CASSKDDESTDTQYF. This sequence joins TRBV21-1 and TRBJ2-3. TRBV21-1 is reported as a pseudogene. The CDR3 extends over 15 amino acids.

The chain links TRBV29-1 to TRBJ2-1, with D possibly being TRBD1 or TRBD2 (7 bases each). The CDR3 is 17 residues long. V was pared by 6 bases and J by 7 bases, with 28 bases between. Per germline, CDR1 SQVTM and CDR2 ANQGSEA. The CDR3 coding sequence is TGCAGCGTCGGTAGACAGGGTCGAAGTGCGGGGGTTAATGAGCAGTTCTTC. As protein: CSVGRQGRSAGVNEQFF.